Detailed here is one T cell receptor beta chain. Antigen: not known. The data are from a study of T cell clones after liver transplantation. Study-level results: A significant post-transplant drop in circulating graft-donor-reactive CD4 TCRbeta sequences occurred in most of the 8 subjects.

The length of the CDR3 is 14 residues. Between the trimmed V and J ends, which lost 4 bases and 3 bases, there was a span of 13 bases. Germline V CDR1 and CDR2: MNHEY, SMNVEV (reference sequence). Sequencing was performed with immunoSEQ multiplex PCR; in TCRdb, only in-frame clones are kept and a portion is missing. Here the sample spans tens of thousands of clones, 92% being singletons. This TCR derives from a human patient who received a liver transplant. The graft donor may be the source of some T cells. The J gene is TRBJ2-7, the V gene TRBV27; no reliable D call. Specimen: CD4+ T cells from blood, collected less than 27 months after liver transplant. The CDR3: CASSSTRPNYEQYF. In DNA, the CDR3 is TGTGCCAGCAGTTCAACACGACCGAACTACGAGCAGTACTTC.